In its sample, the clone carrying this T cell receptor beta chain was seen a few times. This sample was included in a study of brain T cells in children with intractable seizures. Profiling relied on immunoSEQ multiplex PCR, and the TCRdb table lists in-frame clones only, not all of them. This table holds 340,000 or so clones, about 93% found once. The V segment lost 6 bases and the J segment 2 bases; nucleotides outside the gene matches: 10. Germline lookup yields CDR1 SGHTA and CDR2 FQGNSA. The CDR3 is 15 amino acids. Time point described: blood from clinic visit 5 months post-surgery; TSC patient then seizure free.

The chain has TRBV7-2 and TRBJ2-7; TRBD1 agrees at 7 bases. The sequencing here drew on peripheral blood, taken roughly 5 months after surgery. The origin of this receptor is a boy under two years old with tuberous sclerosis and intractable seizures. CDR3 bases: TGTGCCAGCAGACTGCAGGGGGTAGGCCCCTACGAGCAGTACTTC. It translates to CASRLQGVGPYEQYF.